This entry features one T cell receptor beta chain sequence. V lost 1 base and J lost 6, with 11 bases in between. This CDR3 comprises 13 residues. CDR1 and CDR2 (germline): SGHNT, YYREEE (reference sequence). The data are from a study of blood T cell repertoires in COVID-19. Whole-study context: In each case, the material was cDNA or gDNA derived from T cells, B-cell-depleted T cells, or PBMCs.

Here immunoSEQ multiplex PCR was the method, and the copy in TCRdb shows in-frame clones only, minus some. The table includes tens of thousands of clones, around 76% detected once. The receptor was isolated from an elderly woman with acute or convalescent COVID-19. The V gene is TRBV5-4, the J gene TRBJ2-7; D is perhaps TRBD1 (5 bases). The sample comprised peripheral blood. CDR3 in amino acids: CASSLWSGSEQYF. The CDR3, as DNA: TGTGCCAGCAGCTTGTGGTCAGGGTCCGAGCAGTACTTC.